This T cell receptor (beta chain) emerged from a study of cytomegalovirus exposure and HLA in healthy donors. The length of the CDR3 is 13 residues. V lost 5 bases to trimming and J lost 5 bases; unmatched junction nucleotides: 6. The germline V gene has CDR1 SGHKS and CDR2 YYEKEE (reference sequence). The PCR ran on 60 Vbeta and 13 Jbeta primers. Assay: immunoSEQ multiplex PCR; the TCRdb copy retains only in-frame clones and omits some. Of roughly 150,000 clones in the sample, around 80% were seen once. This chain uses TRBV5-5 with TRBJ1-1, with 7 nucleotides matching TRBD1. The TCR originated in a woman between 40 and 50 years old in good health and CMV-seronegative. The sample was PBMCs. CDR3 sequence reads: CASRTTGKTEAFF. The CDR3 DNA reads TGTGCCAGCAGGACGACAGGGAAGACTGAAGCTTTCTTT.